The rows below give T cell receptor beta chains drawn from one sample of a study of identical twins. TCRdb ran MiXCR on the 5' RACE reads and lists one entry per CDR3 protein. Among more than 400,000 distinct CDR3 sequences, approximately 14% were seen once, and the ten largest hold more than 0.4%. The same sample was also studied in work on yellow fever vaccine responses in identical twins.

The sequenced material came from CD4+ T cells sorted from blood. These receptors originate from a woman between 18 and 29 years old in good health. Both conserved end residues are part of each CDR3. Each record gives: D gene, V gene, clone size, J gene, CDR3 length, CDR3 DNA, CDR3 protein. The D gene is left open where the match is weak. Clone size, where shown, is once, few, many, or a class for clones that have expanded.

NA	TRBV11-2	NA	TRBJ2-3	14	TGTGCCAGCAGCTTTGTCGGCGGCGCAGATACGCAGTATTTT	CASSFVGGADTQYF
TRBD2	TRBV20-1	few	TRBJ2-7	14	TGCAGTGCTAGAGATTTGCGGGAGCCCTACGAGCAGTACTTC	CSARDLREPYEQYF
NA	TRBV9	NA	TRBJ2-3	14	TGTGCCAGCAAAGGACAGAGGCCCACAGATACGCAGTATTTT	CASKGQRPTDTQYF
TRBD2	TRBV2	many	TRBJ2-1	17	TGTGCCAGCAGTTTGAAAGTAGCGGGAGGGAAGGACAATGAGCAGTTCTTC	CASSLKVAGGKDNEQFF
NA	TRBV10-3	NA	TRBJ2-7	13	TGTGCCATCAGTGGGGGGCTAGCCGACGAGCAGTACTTC	CAISGGLADEQYF
NA	TRBV5-1	NA	TRBJ2-2	14	TGCGCCAACAAGGGTATGTCGAACACCGGGGAGCTGTTTTTT	CANKGMSNTGELFF
NA	TRBV6-7	once	TRBJ1-1	16	TGTGCCAGCAGTTACCCTCAGACAAGGGGGAACACTGAAGCTTTCTTT	CASSYPQTRGNTEAFF
TRBD2	TRBV12-3/TRBV12-4	NA	TRBJ2-1	19	TGTGCCAGCAGTTTAGCCGGGGGAGCGGGAGTAGGACCCTACAATGAGCAGTTCTTC	CASSLAGGAGVGPYNEQFF
NA	TRBV2	NA	TRBJ2-7	14	TGTGCCAGCACTCCAGCAGAGGGTTCCTACGAGCAGTACTTC	CASTPAEGSYEQYF
NA	TRBV20-1	few	TRBJ2-7	14	TGCAGTGCTAGAGGGACCGCGCTGGCCTACGAGCAGTACTTC	CSARGTALAYEQYF
NA	TRBV28	NA	TRBJ2-3	17	TGTGCCAGCAGTTCCGTCGCCCTTAGGGGCCACACAGATACGCAGTATTTT	CASSSVALRGHTDTQYF
TRBD2	TRBV4-1	many	TRBJ2-7	17	TGCGCCAGCAGCCAAGCCACGCGACTAGCGGGAGTCTACGAGCAGTACTTC	CASSQATRLAGVYEQYF
NA	TRBV14	few	TRBJ2-3	11	TGTGCCAGCAGCCAACAGTATACGCAGTATTTT	CASSQQYTQYF
TRBD1	TRBV5-1	NA	TRBJ2-3	15	TGCGCCAGCAGCATTGACAGGGGGAGCACAGATACGCAGTATTTT	CASSIDRGSTDTQYF
TRBD1	TRBV28	NA	TRBJ2-1	16	TGTGCCAGCCAAGTTGGGGGGACAGGGGGGAACAATGAGCAGTTCTTC	CASQVGGTGGNNEQFF
NA	TRBV2	NA	TRBJ2-7	15	TGTGCCAGCAGTGGAGGGGGGGGTATTTCCTACGAGCAGTACTTC	CASSGGGGISYEQYF
TRBD2	TRBV11-2	NA	TRBJ2-1	17	TGTGCCAGCAGCGGCCGACTAGCGGGTGGGGAGTACAATGAGCAGTTCTTC	CASSGRLAGGEYNEQFF
TRBD1	TRBV11-3	NA	TRBJ2-3	17	TGTGCCAGCAGCCCCAGGACAGGGAGAATTGGTATGGATACGCAGTATTTT	CASSPRTGRIGMDTQYF
NA	TRBV5-1	few	TRBJ1-2	13	TGCGCCAGCAGCTTAGAAGGGGCCTATGGCTACACCTTC	CASSLEGAYGYTF
TRBD1	TRBV5-1	NA	TRBJ2-1	16	TGCGCCAGCAGCTTGGGACAGGGGGTATCCTACAATGAGCAGTTCTTC	CASSLGQGVSYNEQFF
TRBD2	TRBV7-6	few	TRBJ2-7	15	TGTGCCAGCAGCTCCTTTGCGGGACTAGCGAGGGAGCAGTACTTC	CASSSFAGLAREQYF
NA	TRBV6-1	few	TRBJ1-2	16	TGTGCCAGCAGGGAAAATGGGTCAGGGGAATGGTATGGCTACACCTTC	CASRENGSGEWYGYTF
TRBD1	TRBV29-1	few	TRBJ1-1	14	TGCAGCGTCAACGACTGGACAGGGAACACTGAAGCTTTCTTT	CSVNDWTGNTEAFF
TRBD1	TRBV25-1	NA	TRBJ2-1	17	TGTGCCAGCAGGGGAGCTGGACAGGCCGGGTTATACAATGAGCAGTTCTTC	CASRGAGQAGLYNEQFF
NA	TRBV5-1	few	TRBJ1-1	15	TGCGCCAGCAGCCCCCGGGAGGGCGGATACACTGAAGCTTTCTTT	CASSPREGGYTEAFF
NA	TRBV11-3	NA	TRBJ2-7	12	TGTGCCAGCAGCGCCTCCCCTTACGAGCAGTACTTC	CASSASPYEQYF
NA	TRBV2	NA	TRBJ1-4	13	TGTGCCAGCAGATCGGACGCCAGAGAAAAACTGTTTTTT	CASRSDAREKLFF
TRBD1	TRBV14	many	TRBJ2-7	14	TGTGCCAGCAGGAAGACGTCAGGGGGCTACGAGCAGTACTTC	CASRKTSGGYEQYF
NA	TRBV6-1	NA	TRBJ2-6	16	TGTGCCAGCAGCCCCGACAGAGGTTCTGGGGCCAACGTCCTGACTTTC	CASSPDRGSGANVLTF
TRBD1	TRBV2	few	TRBJ2-7	13	TGTGCCAGTGCGGACAGGCGGAGCTACGAGCAGTACTTC	CASADRRSYEQYF
TRBD1	TRBV5-1	NA	TRBJ2-1	11	TGCGCCAGCAGCCTGGGACAGTCGCCGTTCTTC	CASSLGQSPFF
TRBD1	TRBV9	NA	TRBJ2-3	16	TGTGCCAGCAGCGTACAAACAGGGGGCGCGACAGATACGCAGTATTTT	CASSVQTGGATDTQYF
NA	TRBV20-1	NA	TRBJ1-1	14	TGCAGTGCTATGGATCCTAGGGGGAACACTGAAGCTTTCTTT	CSAMDPRGNTEAFF
TRBD2	TRBV28	NA	TRBJ2-3	16	TGTGCCAGCAGTTTAGGCGGACTAGCGGTCAGGGATACGCAGTATTTT	CASSLGGLAVRDTQYF
NA	TRBV5-4	NA	TRBJ1-1	14	TGTGCCAGCAGCCCAAGGGAGGGGGGCACTGAAGCTTTCTTT	CASSPREGGTEAFF
NA	TRBV2	few	TRBJ1-6	14	TGTGCCAGCAGAGGGGACGGAGATAATTCACCCCTCCACTTT	CASRGDGDNSPLHF
TRBD1	TRBV12-3/TRBV12-4	NA	TRBJ1-6	15	TGTGCCAGCAGTTTAACCCGACAGGGGGCGAATCTCCTCCACTTT	CASSLTRQGANLLHF
NA	TRBV3-1	few	TRBJ2-2	14	TGTGCCAGCAGCCAAGGGGAGTTTACCGGGGAGCTGTTTTTT	CASSQGEFTGELFF
TRBD2	TRBV5-1	NA	TRBJ2-3	17	TGCGCCAGCAGCTCGGTCGTAGCGGGAGGACCCACAGATACGCAGTATTTT	CASSSVVAGGPTDTQYF
TRBD2	TRBV12-3/TRBV12-4	few	TRBJ2-1	15	TGTGCCAGCACTGGGGGACTAGCGGGAGTGAATGAGCAGTTCTTC	CASTGGLAGVNEQFF
NA	TRBV15	NA	TRBJ2-7	16	TGTGCCACCAGCAGAGTGGGCAGCGGTAGCTCCTACGAGCAGTACTTC	CATSRVGSGSSYEQYF
NA	TRBV2	NA	TRBJ2-3	16	TGTGCCAGCAGTGGTGCGAGCGGCATAAACGGAGATACGCAGTATTTT	CASSGASGINGDTQYF
TRBD1	TRBV6-1	few	TRBJ2-2	17	TGTGCCAGCAGTCAAGGACAGGGAAAACCGACCACCGGGGAGCTGTTTTTT	CASSQGQGKPTTGELFF
TRBD1	TRBV15	NA	TRBJ2-1	15	TGTGCCACCAGCAGGTCACCGGGACAGGGGGATGAGCAGTTCTTC	CATSRSPGQGDEQFF
NA	TRBV7-9	few	TRBJ1-4	13	TGTGCCAGCGTAGGACAGTGGAATGAAAAACTGTTTTTT	CASVGQWNEKLFF
NA	TRBV11-2	few	TRBJ2-1	16	TGTGCCAGCAGCTTAGTGGTCCAGGTAGTGGGCAATGAGCAGTTCTTC	CASSLVVQVVGNEQFF
TRBD1	TRBV2	NA	TRBJ1-4	16	TGTGCCAGCAGCGTAAGACAGGGAGCAACTAATGAAAAACTGTTTTTT	CASSVRQGATNEKLFF
NA	TRBV5-1	NA	TRBJ2-3	16	TGCGCCAGCAGCTTGGCTGGGACGGGGCGGGCAGATACGCAGTATTTT	CASSLAGTGRADTQYF
NA	TRBV20-1	few	TRBJ2-3	11	TGCAGTGCTAGAGGGCGGGATACGCAGTATTTT	CSARGRDTQYF
NA	TRBV7-8	few	TRBJ2-7	13	TGTGCCAGCAGCCAAACCTTAAACTACGAGCAGTACTTC	CASSQTLNYEQYF